The TCR beta chain described here comes from a study of control samples from healthy donors and cancer patients. The protocol was immunoSEQ multiplex PCR, while the TCRdb copy is restricted to in-frame clones and leaves out a portion. The data show about 88,000 clones, over 90% seen once. The sequence was obtained from a man younger than 35 in good health. The sequencing input was blood.

CDR3 loop: CASSSVGMAKNIQYF. CDR3 coding DNA: TGTGCCAGCAGTTCCGTCGGTATGGCCAAAAACATTCAGTACTTC. V and J are TRBV27 and TRBJ2-4; D uncertain. CDR3 length: 15 residues. CDR1 and CDR2 (germline): MNHEY, SMNVEV (reference sequence). Trimming took off 4 bases at V and 1 base at J, with 11 bases between the two ends.